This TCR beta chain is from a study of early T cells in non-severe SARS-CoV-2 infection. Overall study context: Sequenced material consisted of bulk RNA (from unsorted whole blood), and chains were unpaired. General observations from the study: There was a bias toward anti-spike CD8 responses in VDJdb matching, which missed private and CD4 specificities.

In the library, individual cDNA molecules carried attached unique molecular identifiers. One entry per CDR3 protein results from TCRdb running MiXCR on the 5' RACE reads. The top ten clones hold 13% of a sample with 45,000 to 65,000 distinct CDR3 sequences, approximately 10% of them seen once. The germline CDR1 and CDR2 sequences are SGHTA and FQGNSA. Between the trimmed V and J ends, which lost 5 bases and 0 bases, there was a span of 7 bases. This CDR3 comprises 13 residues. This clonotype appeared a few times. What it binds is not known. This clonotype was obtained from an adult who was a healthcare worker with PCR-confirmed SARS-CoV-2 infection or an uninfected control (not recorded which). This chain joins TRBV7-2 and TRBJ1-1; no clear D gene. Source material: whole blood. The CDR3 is CASSPPLNTEAFF. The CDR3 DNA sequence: TGTGCCAGCAGCCCACCCTTGAACACTGAAGCTTTCTTT.